The entry below describes one T cell receptor beta chain. What it recognizes is unknown. The record originates from a study of cytomegalovirus exposure and HLA in healthy donors. Study details: Genetic ancestry analysis placed around 76% of the 350 to 500 donors that were genotyped in the Caucasian-associated cluster.

The PCR made use of 60 Vbeta and 13 Jbeta primers. The repertoire was sequenced with immunoSEQ multiplex PCR; TCRdb's copy has only in-frame clones and lacks some. Here the sample spans 130,000 or so clones, about 80% being singletons. Study outcomes and limitations: The number of N-insertions in an Asian-associated ancestry cluster was reportedly below the 666-donor mean in a later analysis. CMV antigen specificity of three CMV-associated chains was confirmed in vitro.

The CDR3 has 15 amino acids. The V end lost 4 bases, the J end lost 4 bases, and 16 bases lay between the germline ends. Germline V lookup: CDR1 MNHNS, CDR2 SASEGT. The sequenced sample was PBMCs. V gene TRBV6-1 combines with J gene TRBJ1-2, with a possible D match to TRBD1 (5 bases). This TCR came from a man between 18 and 35 years old in good health and CMV-seronegative. The CDR3 DNA follows: TGTGCCAGCAGTGCCAATGTGCAAGGGGCCTATGGCTACACCTTC. The encoded protein is CASSANVQGAYGYTF.